The rows below give T cell receptor beta chains drawn from one sample of a study of cytomegalovirus exposure and HLA in healthy donors. Repertoires were generated with immunoSEQ multiplex PCR, while TCRdb's copy carries only in-frame clones and drops some. The sample holds over 200,000 clones, approximately 79% seen once. The sample consisted of PBMCs. The receptor source for this set is a male donor in good health and CMV-seronegative. The CDR3 runs from the conserved cysteine through the conserved F or W. D genes are given only for firm matches. Expanded clones are given a class, and other clones once, few, many or no size at all.

D	V	size	J	DNA	CDR3
TRBD1	TRBV25-1	-	TRBJ2-3	TGTGCCAGCAGTGATAGCCGGGACAGGGGGCGCCCAGATACGCAGTATTTT	CASSDSRDRGRPDTQYF
-	TRBV7-2	-	TRBJ1-1	TGTGCCAGCAGCCGTCCGGCCAGGGAAAAAGCTTTCTTT	CASSRPAREKAFF
-	TRBV18	-	TRBJ2-1	TGTGCCAGCTCACCGGAGAGCTCCTACAATGAGCAGTTCTTC	CASSPESSYNEQFF
TRBD1	TRBV30	-	TRBJ2-1	TGTGCCTGGAGTGGAGACAGGGCCTCCAATGAGCAGTTCTTC	CAWSGDRASNEQFF
-	TRBV7-9	-	TRBJ2-5	TGTGCCAGCAGTGTTTTAGGGGCTAGCGCCCGAGGGGAGACCCAGTACTTC	CASSVLGASARGETQYF
TRBD1	TRBV27	-	TRBJ2-5	TGTGCCAGCAGTTCCTCCGGGACAGGGGGCGAGGAGACCCAGTACTTC	CASSSSGTGGEETQYF
TRBD1	TRBV10-3	-	TRBJ1-5	TGTGCCACCGCGGACAGGGCCAAGGATAGCAATCAGCCCCAGCATTTT	CATADRAKDSNQPQHF
-	TRBV25-1	-	TRBJ2-5	TGTGCCAGCAGTGCAACAGGGAACCAAGAGACCCAGTACTTC	CASSATGNQETQYF
TRBD2	TRBV9	-	TRBJ2-3	TGTGCCAGCAGCGTAGTGGGAGCGGGGGGGCTGGCAGATACGCAGTATTTT	CASSVVGAGGLADTQYF
TRBD2	TRBV28	-	TRBJ2-1	TGTGCCAGCAGTATCACTAGCGGGAGTTCCTACAATGAGCAGTTCTTC	CASSITSGSSYNEQFF
-	TRBV10-3	-	TRBJ2-3	TGTGCCATCAGTGAGTCCATAGATACAGATACGCAGTATTTT	CAISESIDTDTQYF
-	TRBV5-1	-	TRBJ2-7	TGCGCCAGCAGCTTGTCAACAGCCTACTACGAGCAGTACTTC	CASSLSTAYYEQYF
TRBD2	TRBV30	few	TRBJ2-3	TGTGCCTGGAGTGTATTTCCTAGCGGGCTTACAGATACGCAGTATTTT	CAWSVFPSGLTDTQYF
-	TRBV9	few	TRBJ1-3	TGTGCCAGCAGCGTTCCGGGACAACCTGGAAACACCATATATTTT	CASSVPGQPGNTIYF
TRBD2	TRBV5-1	-	TRBJ2-7	TGCGCCAGCAGCTCCGGACTAGCGGGACCCTACGAGCAGTACTTC	CASSSGLAGPYEQYF
-	TRBV7-9	-	TRBJ1-1	TGTGCCAGCAGCTGGGCCCAGAATGAAGCTTTCTTT	CASSWAQNEAFF
TRBD1	TRBV5-1	-	TRBJ2-5	TGCGCCAGCAGCCCCATGTCAGGGAGCAGGGGGGAGACCCAGTACTTC	CASSPMSGSRGETQYF
TRBD2	TRBV19	-	TRBJ2-3	TGTGCCAGTAGTTCTAGCGGGGCCCGGGGAGATACGCAGTATTTT	CASSSSGARGDTQYF
TRBD2	TRBV19	-	TRBJ2-3	TGTGCCAGTAGTTATACTAGCGGGGGAGGTGATACGCAGTATTTT	CASSYTSGGGDTQYF
-	TRBV4-3	-	TRBJ1-1	TGCGCCAGCAGCCAAGGGGAGATCACTGAAGCTTTCTTT	CASSQGEITEAFF
TRBD2	TRBV7-7	-	TRBJ2-1	TGTGCTAGCAGCTTATTAGCGGGAGGGGAGCAGTTCTTC	CASSLLAGGEQFF
TRBD1	TRBV29-1	-	TRBJ2-7	TGCAGCGTGGCCCCGGGACAGCGAAGCCCTTACGAGCAGTACTTC	CSVAPGQRSPYEQYF
TRBD2	TRBV5-1	-	TRBJ2-7	TGCGCCAGCAGCTTGGTGGGTAGCGGGGGTTCCTACGGGCAGTACTTC	CASSLVGSGGSYGQYF
TRBD2	TRBV18	-	TRBJ2-7	TGTGCCAGCTCGTCGGGACTAGCGACCGAGCAGTACTTC	CASSSGLATEQYF
TRBD2	TRBV2	-	TRBJ2-1	TGTGCCAGTCCTAGCGGGAGGCTGGGTGAGCAGTTCTTC	CASPSGRLGEQFF
TRBD2	TRBV7-6	few	TRBJ2-3	TGTGCCAGCAGCTTAGACCGGACTAGCGGGGTACCTAGCACAGATACGCAGTATTTT	CASSLDRTSGVPSTDTQYF
TRBD1	TRBV18	-	TRBJ1-3	TGTGCCAGCTCATATCCGGACAGGGGGCTCTCTGGAAACACCATATATTTT	CASSYPDRGLSGNTIYF
-	TRBV7-2	-	TRBJ2-3	TGTGCCAGCAGCCTAGTCAGGCAGGGTACGCAGTATTTT	CASSLVRQGTQYF
-	TRBV20-1	-	TRBJ1-2	TGCAGTGCTTCTACCTTGGACACCTTC	CSASTLDTF
TRBD1	TRBV28	-	TRBJ1-5	TGTGCCAGCAGTCCTCGGACAGGGGGGCTCGGCAATCAGCCCCAGCATTTT	CASSPRTGGLGNQPQHF
TRBD1	TRBV6-5	-	TRBJ1-2	TGTGCCAGCAGTTCCCGGACAGGGGGCCCCTATGGCTACACCTTC	CASSSRTGGPYGYTF
TRBD1	TRBV10-3	-	TRBJ2-7	TGTGCCATCAGTGATTCAGGGACAGGGTTCTCCGAGCAGTACTTC	CAISDSGTGFSEQYF
TRBD1	TRBV6-6	once	TRBJ2-2	TGTGCCAGCAGTTCCTACAGGGGCACCGGGGAGCTGTTTTTT	CASSSYRGTGELFF
-	TRBV4-2	-	TRBJ1-1	TGTGCCAGCAGCCAAGTCTGGGGGGACACTGAAGCTTTCTTT	CASSQVWGDTEAFF
TRBD2	TRBV7-2	-	TRBJ2-3	TGTGCCAGCATCGCCACGACTAGCGGGAGTATGTATACGCAGTATTTT	CASIATTSGSMYTQYF
TRBD2	TRBV7-9	-	TRBJ2-3	TGTGCCAGCAGCCCGACTAGCGGGGGGGCAGATACGCAGTATTTT	CASSPTSGGADTQYF
TRBD1	TRBV4-1	-	TRBJ1-1	TGCGCCAGCAGCCCCGAAAACAGGGGATACACTGAAGCTTTCTTT	CASSPENRGYTEAFF
-	TRBV4-2	-	TRBJ1-1	TGTGCCAGCAGCCCTGGCCGAGAGGGCCTGAACACTGAAGCTTTCTTT	CASSPGREGLNTEAFF
-	TRBV4-3	-	TRBJ1-4	TGCGCCAGCAGCCAAGAAACCCTGCCAGGGGATAATGAAAAACTGTTTTTT	CASSQETLPGDNEKLFF